This T cell receptor (beta chain) was captured in a study of T cells in Graves' hyperthyroidism and ophthalmopathy. This clonotype was counted at least ten times. As yet, its antigen is unknown. The investigators amplified TCR beta CDR3 regions from RNA transcripts. HTBI primers drove first-round RT-PCR of the TCR CDR3. TCRdb recomputed calls from the multiplex PCR reads with MiXCR, one row per CDR3 protein. Of around 300,000 distinct CDR3 sequences in the sample, 13% were seen once. Study-level points and caveats: Appearing also in blood were most of the thyroid clonotypes expanded above 0.001.

The V gene end was trimmed by 1 base and the J gene end by 4 bases; junction bases not matched to a gene: 6. The CDR3 runs 15 residues. In germline, CDR1 is GTSNPN, CDR2 SVGIG (reference sequence). This sequence originates from a woman in her 30s with Graves' hyperthyroidism that later progressed to Graves' ophthalmopathy. The sample consisted of blood. The chain uses TRBV30 and TRBJ2-1; 8 bases line up with TRBD2. CDR3 region: CAWSEWREAYNEQFF. The CDR3 DNA sequence: TGTGCCTGGAGTGAGTGGCGGGAGGCGTACAATGAGCAGTTCTTC.